The present entry profiles one T cell receptor (beta chain) with its context. The V gene end was trimmed by 3 bases and the J gene end by 5 bases; junction bases not matched to a gene: 13. CDR1 and CDR2 (germline): LGHDT, YNNKEL (reference sequence). CDR3 length equals 16 residues. Source study methods: By means of reference gene primer amplification, nucleated cell counts were estimated. Using immunoSEQ multiplex PCR, the repertoire was profiled, and TCRdb retains in-frame clones only, with some absent. V and J calls and clone size are those listed in that table; D and trimming were worked out from the DNA. The table lists roughly 340,000 clones, 80% to 90% of them singletons. The Seattle patients joined while their infection was active and were tracked longitudinally afterward. This specimen comes from a study of blood T cell repertoires in COVID-19. Across the whole study: Material from acute and convalescent COVID-19 was sourced from the United States, Italy and Spain. Sample material is recorded as cDNA or gDNA derived from T cells, B-cell-depleted T cells, or PBMCs.

Material for sequencing was peripheral blood. The clonotype comes from a woman aged 45-60 years with COVID-19, enrolled during active disease. The rearrangement uses TRBV3-1 (or the pseudogene TRBV3-2) and TRBJ2-7, with 7 nucleotides matching TRBD2. The CDR3, as DNA: TGTGCCAGCAGCCATTCTTCTAGCGGTAAGCCCAACGAGCAGTACTTC. It codes for CASSHSSSGKPNEQYF.